The clone carrying this TCR beta chain was observed a few times. The record originates from a study of TIL therapy for anti-PD-1-resistant metastatic lung cancer. Study-wide context: Tumors carried a median roughly 1.6 non-synonymous mutations per megabase.

Sequencing used immunoSEQ v3. Sequencing depth was approximately 2 million read pairs for survey level, roughly 4.5-6 million for deep. The assay was immunoSEQ multiplex PCR, and TCRdb's table has in-frame clones only and misses some. The data contain about 26,000 clones, under 80% of them singletons. The time point denotes: pre-treatment sample, taken before nivolumab and TIL therapy. Pleural nodules or supraclavicular lymph nodes made up most of the excised metastases sampled. The sequences come from tumor tissue, collected at baseline. The receptor was derived from a woman aged 25 to 80 with non-small cell lung cancer.

The CDR3 spells CASRTGLSQPQHF. CDR3 in DNA: TGTGCCAGCAGAACAGGGTTATCTCAGCCCCAGCATTTT. The genes are TRBV2 and TRBJ1-5, with D perhaps TRBD1 (6 bases). This CDR3 is 13 amino acids long. Looked up from germline, CDR1 is SNHLY and CDR2 is FYNNEI. V was shortened by 6 bases and J by 6 bases, with 12 bases between the two germline ends.